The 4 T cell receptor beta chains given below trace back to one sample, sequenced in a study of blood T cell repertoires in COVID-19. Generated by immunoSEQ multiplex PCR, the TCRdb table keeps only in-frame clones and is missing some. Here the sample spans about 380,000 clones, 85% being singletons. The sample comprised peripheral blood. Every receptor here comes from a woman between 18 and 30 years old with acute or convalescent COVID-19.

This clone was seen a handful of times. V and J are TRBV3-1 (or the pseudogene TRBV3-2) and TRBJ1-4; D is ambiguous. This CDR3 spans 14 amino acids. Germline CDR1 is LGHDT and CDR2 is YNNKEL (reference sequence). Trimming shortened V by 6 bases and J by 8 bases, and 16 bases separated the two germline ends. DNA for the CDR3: TGTGCCAGCAGTATACACCCCCGGGTCGAAAAACTGTTTTTT. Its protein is CASSIHPRVEKLFF.

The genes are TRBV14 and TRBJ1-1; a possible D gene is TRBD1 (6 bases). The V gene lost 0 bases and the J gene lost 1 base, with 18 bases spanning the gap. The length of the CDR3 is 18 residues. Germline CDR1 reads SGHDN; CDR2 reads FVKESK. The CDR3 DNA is TGTGCCAGCAGCCAAGATACGGCTTTTAGGACAGCGAACACTGAAGCTTTCTTT. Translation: CASSQDTAFRTANTEAFF.

The CDR3: CACTRREGGYNEQFF. The CDR3 nucleotides read TGTGCCTGTACTAGGCGGGAGGGAGGTTACAATGAGCAGTTCTTC. V is TRBV6-5 and J is TRBJ2-1, with 9 positions matching TRBD2. Germline V gene lookup returns CDR1 MNHEY and CDR2 SVGAGI. The CDR3 is 15 residues long. V shed 11 bases, J shed 4 bases, and the junction held 12 bases outside the gene matches.

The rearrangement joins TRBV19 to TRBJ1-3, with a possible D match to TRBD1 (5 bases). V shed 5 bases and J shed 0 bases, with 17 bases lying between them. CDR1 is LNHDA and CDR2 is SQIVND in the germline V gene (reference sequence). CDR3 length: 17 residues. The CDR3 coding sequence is TGTGCCAGTAGTTTACCTCCGGGACTCGGCTCTGGAAACACCATATATTTT. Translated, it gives CASSLPPGLGSGNTIYF.